One sample yielded the 3 T cell receptor beta chains listed below, sequenced in a study of CD8 T cells in ankylosing spondylitis. MiXCR, run by TCRdb on the 5' RACE reads, gives a single entry per CDR3 protein. Among around 230,000 distinct CDR3 sequences listed, around 9.2% were seen once. Source material: blood, either unsorted or a sorted T cell fraction (not recorded which). The receptor source for this set is a male donor with ankylosing spondylitis or in good health (not recorded which).

This clonotype came up many times. CDR3 sequence reads: CASSLYRFGSADTQYF. The CDR3 DNA follows: TGTGCCAGCAGCTTATACCGTTTCGGCAGCGCAGATACGCAGTATTTT. V gene TRBV7-2 combines with J gene TRBJ2-3; D gene uncertain. The germline gives CDR1 SGHTA, CDR2 FQGNSA. The CDR3 covers 16 residues. V dropped 2 bases and J dropped 4 bases, with 16 bases sitting between them.

J is TRBJ2-2 and V is TRBV7-2; D uncertain. This CDR3 spans 13 amino acids. Germline-derived CDR1 and CDR2 are SGHTA and FQGNSA. V was clipped by 6 bases and J by 1 base, with 6 bases between them. The CDR3 nucleotides read TGTGCCAGCAGGGGTCGGAACACCGGGGAGCTGTTTTTT. It codes for CASRGRNTGELFF.

This clonotype was observed a few times. V gene TRBV15 combines with J gene TRBJ1-1; the D is unclear. Deletions cut 4 bases from V and 1 base from J, with 7 bases between. The CDR3 totals 13 residues. Germline lookup yields CDR1 LNHNV and CDR2 YYDKDF (reference sequence). The CDR3, as DNA: TGTGCCACCAGCAACCACCCGAACACTGAAGCTTTCTTT. It specifies CATSNHPNTEAFF. Together with reference TRBV15 and TRBJ1-1, the CDR3 gives the full variable domain: DAMVIQNPRYQVTQFGKPVTLSCSQTLNHNVMYWYQQKSSQAPKLLFHYYDKDFNNEADTPDNFQSRRPNTSFCFLDIRSPGLGDTAMYLCATSNHPNTEAFFGQGTRLTVV.